The 22 T cell receptor beta chains presented below share a single source sample, sequenced in a study of T cells in Graves' hyperthyroidism and ophthalmopathy (dated by TCRdb to the late 2010s). The library was built by means of multiplex PCR. TCRdb shows the sequencer as Illumina HiSeq 2000. TCR beta CDR3 regions were amplified from RNA transcripts. The first round of RT-PCR for the TCR CDR3 was performed with the HTBI primer set and the Qiagen OneStep RT-PCR kit. The raw public reads went through TCRdb reprocessing: fastp at Q25, MiXCR clone calling, in-frame beta chains kept. Duplicate CDR3 protein sequences are folded into a single record with the most common DNA and genes. The sample table contains 220,000 or so distinct CDR3 sequences; only one count was recorded for roughly 15% of them. Of the sample, less than 35% is held by the ten largest clones. The sequencing input was blood. The receptors originated from a woman between 18 and 29 years old with Graves' ophthalmopathy.

This clonotype has just a few counts. The rearrangement links TRBV19 to TRBJ2-6, with D unclear. This CDR3 contains 15 residues. Germline loops: CDR1 LNHDA, CDR2 SQIVND (reference sequence). Trimming removed 11 bases from V and 2 bases from J, with 16 bases in between. Here the CDR3 reads CAGANKLTGANVLTF. In DNA form, the CDR3 reads TGTGCCGGTGCAAATAAACTGACTGGGGCCAACGTCCTGACTTTC.

At least ten counts were recorded for this clonotype. V gene TRBV11-3 combines with J gene TRBJ1-1; TRBD1 aligns across 7 bases. V lost 5 bases and J lost 6; bases outside the gene matches: 3. CDR3 length: 12 amino acids. The germline CDR1 and CDR2 sequences are SGHNT and YENEEA. For the CDR3, the DNA is TGTGCCAGCAGCGAGACAGGGTCTGAAGCTTTCTTT. As protein: CASSETGSEAFF.

This clonotype showed up many times. J is TRBJ1-2 and V is TRBV7-9; D perhaps matches TRBD1 (5 bases). Between the trimmed V and J ends, which lost 4 bases and 6 bases, there was a span of 15 bases. The CDR3 spans 14 residues. Germline values: CDR1 SEHNR, CDR2 FQNEAQ (reference sequence). The CDR3: CASSSTGTAHGYTF. The DNA for the CDR3 is TGTGCCAGCAGCTCCACAGGAACCGCCCATGGCTACACCTTC. Full variable domain (remainder filled in from reference TRBV7-9 and TRBJ1-2): DTGVSQNPRHKITKRGQNVTFRCDPISEHNRLYWYRQTLGQGPEFLTYFQNEAQLEKSRLLSDRFSAERPKGSFSTLEIQRTEQGDSAMYLCASSSTGTAHGYTFGSGTRLTVV.

This chain uses TRBV2 with TRBJ2-1; TRBD2 aligns across 8 bases. CDR3 length: 18 amino acids. The germline CDR1 and CDR2 sequences are SNHLY and FYNNEI. Unmatched junction bases numbered 15, after V lost 6 bases and J lost 2 bases. CDR3 DNA: TGTGCCAGCAGAAGGGGAGCGGGGGCTAGCGCTACCTACAATGAGCAGTTCTTC. Residues: CASRRGAGASATYNEQFF. The whole variable domain, remainder taken from reference TRBV2 and TRBJ2-1, is EPEVTQTPSHQVTQMGQEVILRCVPISNHLYFYWYRQILGQKVEFLVSFYNNEISEKSEIFDDQFSVERPDGSNFTLKIRSTKLEDSAMYFCASRRGAGASATYNEQFFGPGTRLTVL.

The chain employs TRBV20-1 and TRBJ2-1; D call uncertain. The CDR3 totals 14 residues. The germline V gene has CDR1 DFQATT and CDR2 SNEGSKA (reference sequence). V was cut by 2 bases and J by 3 bases, with 11 bases left in between. CDR3 region: CSARTPTFYNEQFF. The DNA of the CDR3 is TGCAGTGCTAGAACACCCACTTTCTACAATGAGCAGTTCTTC.

In this sample, this clonotype turned up many times. The chain links TRBV13 to TRBJ2-5; D possibly matches TRBD1 or TRBD2 (5 bases each). CDR1 PRHDT and CDR2 FYEKMQ come from the germline V gene (reference sequence). V lost 6 bases and J 5 bases, leaving 16 bases between the germline ends. The CDR3 sequence is 14 residues long. CDR3 region: CASRNRQREETQYF. The CDR3, as DNA: TGTGCCAGCAGAAACAGACAGAGGGAGGAGACCCAGTACTTC. Full variable domain (outside the CDR3, taken from reference TRBV13 and TRBJ2-5): AAGVIQSPRHLIKEKRETATLKCYPIPRHDTVYWYQQGPGQDPQFLISFYEKMQSDKGSIPDRFSAQQFSDYHSELNMSSLELGDSALYFCASRNRQREETQYFGPGTRLLVL.

This clonotype was picked up a small number of times. J is TRBJ2-3 and V is TRBV27, with 7 bases matching TRBD1. The CDR3 spans 15 residues. Trimming cost V 6 bases and J 2 bases; bases outside gene matches: 8. Germline V lookup: CDR1 MNHEY, CDR2 SMNVEV (reference sequence). CDR3 region: CASSPGGSSTDTQYF. The DNA for the CDR3 is TGTGCCAGCAGCCCAGGGGGATCCTCCACAGATACGCAGTATTTT.

Many counts were recorded for this clonotype. V and J are TRBV5-1 and TRBJ2-2; D remains unclear. The CDR3 runs 15 residues. Trimming cost V 0 bases and J 3 bases, with 9 bases left between them. Per germline, CDR1 SGHRS and CDR2 YFSETQ. The CDR3 DNA is TGCGCCAGCAGCTTGGATTTGGGTCACACCGGGGAGCTGTTTTTT. Protein: CASSLDLGHTGELFF.

This clonotype was found many times. The chain recombines TRBV12-3 or TRBV12-4 with TRBJ1-1; no clear D gene. CDR3 length: 14 amino acids. Deletions cut 5 bases from V and 0 bases from J, with 10 bases between. The CDR3 coding sequence is TGTGCCAGCAGTCGCAGCGATTTGAACACTGAAGCTTTCTTT. Its protein is CASSRSDLNTEAFF.

This clonotype was detected many times. The gene calls are TRBV4-2 and TRBJ2-2; D gene unclear. The CDR3 sequence is 15 residues long. Trimming left V 3 bases short and J 0 bases short, with 8 bases between. Germline lookup yields CDR1 LGHNA and CDR2 YNFKEQ. CDR3: CASSQDGSNTGELFF. As DNA, the CDR3 is TGTGCCAGCAGCCAGGATGGCTCGAACACCGGGGAGCTGTTTTTT.

V gene TRBV12-3 or TRBV12-4 combines with J gene TRBJ1-1; D is undetermined. V lost 3 bases and J lost 11, with 13 bases in between. The CDR3 covers 12 residues. CDR3 sequence reads: CASSFREGLAFF. The DNA of the CDR3 is TGTGCCAGCAGTTTCAGAGAGGGTTTGGCTTTCTTT.

This clonotype was detected ten times or more. The chain is built from TRBV19 and TRBJ1-2; 7 bases line up with TRBD1. The germline V gene has CDR1 LNHDA and CDR2 SQIVND (reference sequence). CDR3 size: 13 residues. V was clipped by 8 bases and J by 8 bases; unmatched bases: 11. The CDR3 reads CASRTGKSMGYTF. In DNA form, the CDR3 reads TGTGCCAGTCGGACAGGAAAGTCTATGGGCTACACCTTC.

Ten or more counts support this clonotype. The chain combines TRBV28 with TRBJ2-3; D ambiguous. CDR3 length: 16 residues. Germline V gene lookup returns CDR1 MDHEN and CDR2 SYDVKM. V gave up 2 bases and J gave up 0 bases, with 12 bases separating them. CDR3 loop: CASSLRSGTSTDTQYF. The CDR3 DNA follows: TGTGCCAGCAGTTTAAGGAGTGGTACTAGCACAGATACGCAGTATTTT.

This CDR3 reads CASSMLLGQGVKFF. DNA of the CDR3: TGTGCCAGTAGTATGTTATTAGGGCAGGGGGTGAAGTTCTTC. V and J are TRBV19 and TRBJ2-1, with 7 bases that match TRBD1. Germline-derived CDR1 and CDR2 are LNHDA and SQIVND (reference sequence). V lost 3 bases to trimming and J lost 14 bases; unmatched junction nucleotides: 13. The CDR3 is 14 amino acids.

This clonotype was seen ten or more times. The CDR3 spells CASTSNYNEQFF. The CDR3 region has the DNA TGTGCCAGCACCTCAAATTACAATGAGCAGTTCTTC. J is TRBJ2-1 and V is TRBV6-2 or TRBV6-3; D is ambiguous. Germline lookup yields CDR1 MNHEY and CDR2 SVGEGT. V lost 7 bases and J 4 bases, leaving 8 bases between the germline ends. The CDR3 is made up of 12 amino acids.

This clonotype appeared a few times. V and J are TRBV4-1 and TRBJ2-3, with D maybe TRBD1 (6 bases). Germline values: CDR1 MGHRA, CDR2 YSYEKL. V was cut by 4 bases and J by 3 bases, with 17 bases left in between. This CDR3 is 16 amino acids long. The CDR3 nucleotides read TGCGCCAGCAGCCGGGGGCCCGAGAGGGGGACAGATACGCAGTATTTT. It specifies CASSRGPERGTDTQYF.

In its sample, this clonotype was seen many times. V is TRBV28 and J is TRBJ1-4; no clear D. The CDR3 is 15 amino acids. Trimming removed 5 bases at V and 7 bases at J, with 17 bases between. Looked up from germline, CDR1 is MDHEN and CDR2 is SYDVKM. Here the CDR3 DNA reads TGTGCCAGCAGTCCACCCGGCAGGAGAGGTGAAAAACTGTTTTTT. Protein sequence: CASSPPGRRGEKLFF.

This clonotype was recorded at least ten times. DNA for the CDR3: TGTGCCAGTAGTATAGGGAACCAGGGCGGAAGATGGAACACTGAAGCTTTCTTT. Amino acids: CASSIGNQGGRWNTEAFF. The genes are TRBV19 and TRBJ1-1; tentatively, D is TRBD1 (5 bases). Germline CDR1 LNHDA, CDR2 SQIVND (reference sequence). V lost 1 base and J 1 base, leaving 19 bases between the germline ends. This CDR3 has 18 amino acids.

This clonotype was counted a few times. CDR3 amino acids: CASSQMGRTNTGELFF. In DNA form, the CDR3 reads TGCGCCAGCAGCCAGATGGGACGGACTAACACCGGGGAGCTGTTTTTT. J is TRBJ2-2 and V is TRBV4-1; D tentatively reads TRBD1 or TRBD2 (5 bases each). This CDR3 contains 16 residues. V lost 3 bases and J lost 2, with 13 bases in between. Germline V CDR1 and CDR2: MGHRA, YSYEKL.

This clonotype was observed many times. The rearrangement uses TRBV9 and TRBJ2-1; 11 nucleotides align to TRBD2. After removal of 5 bases from V and 5 bases from J, the junction contained 3 bases not matched to a gene. The CDR3 has 14 residues. Germline loops: CDR1 SGDLS, CDR2 YYNGEE. CDR3 region: CASRPGLADNEQFF. CDR3 bases: TGTGCCAGCAGGCCGGGACTAGCGGACAATGAGCAGTTCTTC.

This clonotype showed up many times. The chain has TRBV12-3 or TRBV12-4 and TRBJ1-2; a weak D match, TRBD1 (5 bases). Trimming removed 3 bases at V and 3 bases at J, with 14 bases between. The CDR3 has 15 residues. CDR3 sequence: CASSFSGFTDYGYTF. The CDR3, as DNA: TGTGCCAGCAGTTTCTCAGGGTTTACGGACTATGGCTACACCTTC.

This clonotype has a handful of counts. The chain links TRBV30 to TRBJ2-7, with 8 bases fitting TRBD2. Trimming took 5 bases from V and 3 from J; bases not matched to a gene: 21. The CDR3 is 18 residues long. In germline, CDR1 is GTSNPN, CDR2 SVGIG (reference sequence). The CDR3 sequence: CAWGEEDGTRKLLYEQYF. The CDR3 DNA reads as TGTGCCTGGGGCGAGGAAGACGGGACTAGAAAACTCCTCTACGAGCAGTACTTC.